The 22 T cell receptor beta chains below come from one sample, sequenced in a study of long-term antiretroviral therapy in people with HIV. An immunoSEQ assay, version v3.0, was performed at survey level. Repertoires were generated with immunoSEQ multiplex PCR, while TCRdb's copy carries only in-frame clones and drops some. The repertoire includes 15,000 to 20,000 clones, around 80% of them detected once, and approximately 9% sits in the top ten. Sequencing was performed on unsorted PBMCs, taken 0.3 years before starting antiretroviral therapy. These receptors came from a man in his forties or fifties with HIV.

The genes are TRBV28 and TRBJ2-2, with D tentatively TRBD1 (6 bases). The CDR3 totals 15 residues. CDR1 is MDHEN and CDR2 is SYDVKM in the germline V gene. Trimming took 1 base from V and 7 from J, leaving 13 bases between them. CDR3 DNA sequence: TGTGCCAGCAGTTTATCTGACAGGCCCGGCGGGGAGCTGTTTTTT. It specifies CASSLSDRPGGELFF.

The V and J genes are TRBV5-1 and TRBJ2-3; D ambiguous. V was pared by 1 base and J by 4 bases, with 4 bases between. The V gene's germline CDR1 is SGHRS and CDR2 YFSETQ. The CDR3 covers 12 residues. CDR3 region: CASSLSADTQYF. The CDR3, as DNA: TGCGCCAGCAGCTTGAGCGCAGATACGCAGTATTTT.

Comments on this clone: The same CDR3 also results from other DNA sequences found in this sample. Here the CDR3 reads CASSIGGGYTF. CDR3 nucleotides: TGTGCCAGTAGTATAGGGGGTGGCTACACCTTC. The V call is TRBV19, the J call TRBJ1-2; D is unresolved. Germline CDR1 is LNHDA and CDR2 is SQIVND (reference sequence). The CDR3 is 11 residues long. V was cut by 1 base and J by 7 bases, with 4 bases left in between.

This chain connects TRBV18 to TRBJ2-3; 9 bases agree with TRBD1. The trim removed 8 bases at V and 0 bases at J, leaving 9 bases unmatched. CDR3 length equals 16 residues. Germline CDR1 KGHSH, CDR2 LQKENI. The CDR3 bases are TGTGCCAGCGCAAACCGAGGGACAGGGAGCACAGATACGCAGTATTTT. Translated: CASANRGTGSTDTQYF.

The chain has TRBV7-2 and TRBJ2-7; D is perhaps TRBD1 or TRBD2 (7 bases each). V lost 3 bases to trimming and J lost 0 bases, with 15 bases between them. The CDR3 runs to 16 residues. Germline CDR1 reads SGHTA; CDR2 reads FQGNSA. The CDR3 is CASSFTTGEGSYEQYF. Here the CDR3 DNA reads TGTGCCAGCAGCTTCACTACAGGGGAGGGCTCCTACGAGCAGTACTTC.

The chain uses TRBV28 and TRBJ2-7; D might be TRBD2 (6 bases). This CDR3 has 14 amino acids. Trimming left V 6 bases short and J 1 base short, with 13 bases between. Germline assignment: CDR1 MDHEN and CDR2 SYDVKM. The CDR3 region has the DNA TGTGCCAGCAGCCCTCGCGGGGCATCCTACGAGCAGTACTTC. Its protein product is CASSPRGASYEQYF.

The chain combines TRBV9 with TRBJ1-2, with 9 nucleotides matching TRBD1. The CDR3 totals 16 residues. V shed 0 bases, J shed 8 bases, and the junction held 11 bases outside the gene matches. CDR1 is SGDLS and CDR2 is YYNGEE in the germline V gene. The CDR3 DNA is TGTGCCAGCAGCGTAGACAGGGGGCTGGGGTTTAGCGGCTACACCTTC. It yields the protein CASSVDRGLGFSGYTF.

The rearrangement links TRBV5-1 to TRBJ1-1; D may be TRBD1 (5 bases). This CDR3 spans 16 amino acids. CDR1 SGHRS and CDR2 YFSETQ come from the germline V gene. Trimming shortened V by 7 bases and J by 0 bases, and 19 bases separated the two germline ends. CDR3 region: CASHHGGPGMNTEAFF. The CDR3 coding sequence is TGCGCCAGCCACCATGGAGGGCCAGGGATGAACACTGAAGCTTTCTTT.

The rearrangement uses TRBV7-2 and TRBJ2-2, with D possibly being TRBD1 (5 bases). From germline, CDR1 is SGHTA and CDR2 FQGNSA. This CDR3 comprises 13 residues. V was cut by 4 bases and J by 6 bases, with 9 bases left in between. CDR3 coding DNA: TGTGCCAGCAGCTCACAGGTTCCCGGGGAGCTGTTTTTT. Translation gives CASSSQVPGELFF.

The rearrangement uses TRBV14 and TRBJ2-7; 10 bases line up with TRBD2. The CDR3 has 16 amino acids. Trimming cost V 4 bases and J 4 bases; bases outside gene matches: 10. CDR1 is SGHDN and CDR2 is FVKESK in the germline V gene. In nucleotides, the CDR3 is TGTGCCAGCAGCCTAGCTCCGGGACTAGCGCCTTACGAGCAGTACTTC. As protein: CASSLAPGLAPYEQYF.

This CDR3 reads CAIRKSRSGGHNEQFF. The CDR3 DNA sequence: TGTGCCATCAGGAAAAGTAGGTCGGGGGGGCATAATGAGCAGTTCTTC. V is TRBV10-3 and J is TRBJ2-1; TRBD2 aligns across 8 bases. Germline CDR1 reads ENHRY; CDR2 reads SYGVKD. The V gene end was trimmed by 6 bases and the J gene end by 7 bases; junction bases not matched to a gene: 14. The CDR3 extends over 16 amino acids.

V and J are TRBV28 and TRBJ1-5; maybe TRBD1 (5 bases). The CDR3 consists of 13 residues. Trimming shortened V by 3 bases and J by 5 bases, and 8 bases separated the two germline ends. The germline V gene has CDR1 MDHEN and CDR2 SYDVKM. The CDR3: CASSFRGYQPQHF. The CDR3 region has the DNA TGTGCCAGCAGTTTTAGGGGTTATCAGCCCCAGCATTTT.

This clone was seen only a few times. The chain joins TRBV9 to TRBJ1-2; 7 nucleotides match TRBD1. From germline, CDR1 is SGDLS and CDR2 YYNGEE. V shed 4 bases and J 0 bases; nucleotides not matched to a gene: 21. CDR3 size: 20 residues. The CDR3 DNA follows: TGTGCCAGCAGCCCATCCCCTGGGGGGACAGCACCTCCAGCTAACTATGGCTACACCTTC. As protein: CASSPSPGGTAPPANYGYTF.

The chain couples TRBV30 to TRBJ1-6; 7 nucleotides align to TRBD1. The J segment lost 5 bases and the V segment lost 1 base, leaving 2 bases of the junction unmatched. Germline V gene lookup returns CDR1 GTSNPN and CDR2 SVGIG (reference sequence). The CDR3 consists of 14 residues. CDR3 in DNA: TGTGCCTGGAGTGCCGGACAGGATAATTCACCCCTCCACTTT. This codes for CAWSAGQDNSPLHF.

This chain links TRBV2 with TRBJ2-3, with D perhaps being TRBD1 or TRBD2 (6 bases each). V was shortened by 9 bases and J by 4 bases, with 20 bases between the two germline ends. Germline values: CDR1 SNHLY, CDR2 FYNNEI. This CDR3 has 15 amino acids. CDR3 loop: CASGTLGGLADTQYF. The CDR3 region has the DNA TGTGCCAGTGGGACCCTTGGGGGGCTCGCAGATACGCAGTATTTT.

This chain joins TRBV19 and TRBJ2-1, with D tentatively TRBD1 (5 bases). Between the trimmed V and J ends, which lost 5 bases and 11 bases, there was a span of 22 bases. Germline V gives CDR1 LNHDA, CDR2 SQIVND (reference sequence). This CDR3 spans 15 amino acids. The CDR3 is CASSLSPSQGAQQFF. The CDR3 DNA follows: TGTGCCAGTAGTCTCTCCCCTTCGCAAGGGGCTCAGCAGTTCTTC. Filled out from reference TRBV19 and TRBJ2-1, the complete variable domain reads DGGITQSPKYLFRKEGQNVTLSCEQNLNHDAMYWYRQDPGQGLRLIYYSQIVNDFQKGDIAEGYSVSREKKESFPLTVTSAQKNPTAFYLCASSLSPSQGAQQFFGPGTRLTVL.

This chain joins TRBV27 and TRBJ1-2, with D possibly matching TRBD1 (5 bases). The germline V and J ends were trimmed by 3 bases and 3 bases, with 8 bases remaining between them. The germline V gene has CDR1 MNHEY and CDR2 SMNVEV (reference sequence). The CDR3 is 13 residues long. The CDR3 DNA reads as TGTGCCAGCAGTTTTCAGGGAGACTATGGCTACACCTTC. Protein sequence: CASSFQGDYGYTF.

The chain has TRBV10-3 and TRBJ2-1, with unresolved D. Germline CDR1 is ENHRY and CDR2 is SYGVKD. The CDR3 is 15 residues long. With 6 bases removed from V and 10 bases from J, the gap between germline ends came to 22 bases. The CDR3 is CAIRRSGAADVEQFF. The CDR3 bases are TGTGCCATCAGGAGAAGTGGCGCCGCGGACGTGGAGCAGTTCTTC.

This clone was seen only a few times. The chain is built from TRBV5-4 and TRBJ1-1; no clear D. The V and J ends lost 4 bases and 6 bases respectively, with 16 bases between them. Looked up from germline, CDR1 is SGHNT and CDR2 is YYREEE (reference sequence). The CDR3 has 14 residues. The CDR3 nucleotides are TGTGCCAGCAGCCATTTGGCCTTAGAGCCTGAAGCTTTCTTT. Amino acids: CASSHLALEPEAFF.

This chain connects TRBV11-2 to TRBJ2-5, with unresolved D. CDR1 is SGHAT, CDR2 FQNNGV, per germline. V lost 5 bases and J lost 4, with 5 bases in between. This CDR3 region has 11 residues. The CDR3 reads CASSHRETQYF. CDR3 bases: TGTGCCAGCAGCCATAGAGAGACCCAGTACTTC.

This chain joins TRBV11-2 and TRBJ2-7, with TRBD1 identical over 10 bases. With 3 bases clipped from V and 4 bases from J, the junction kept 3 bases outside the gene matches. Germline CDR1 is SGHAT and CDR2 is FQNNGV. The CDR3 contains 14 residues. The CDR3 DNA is TGTGCCAGCAGCTTCGGACAGGGGGGGTACGAGCAGTACTTC. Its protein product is CASSFGQGGYEQYF.

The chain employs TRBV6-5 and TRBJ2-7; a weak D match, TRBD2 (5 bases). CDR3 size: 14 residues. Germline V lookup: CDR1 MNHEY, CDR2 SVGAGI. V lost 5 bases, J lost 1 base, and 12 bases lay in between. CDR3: CASSVASDSYEQYF. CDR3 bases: TGTGCCAGCAGTGTAGCGAGTGATTCCTACGAGCAGTACTTC.